This record covers a single T cell receptor beta chain. Its specificity is unknown. Sequencing was performed with immunoSEQ multiplex PCR; in TCRdb, only in-frame clones are kept and a portion is missing. The table lists 60,000 to 65,000 clones, over 75% of them singletons. The V and J ends lost 6 bases and 11 bases respectively, with 16 bases between them. CDR1 and CDR2 from the germline V gene are DFQATT and SNEGSKA (reference sequence). The CDR3 has 11 residues. No infections or other immune events were documented during collection. The source of the sample is a study of identifying expanded T cells in peripheral blood. Study results and caveats: Differentially abundant clones: about 1.1 between replicates, around 17 at roughly 15 days, approximately 18 at four. Clone count variance between roughly 2-week samples rose with total template count.

This receptor was taken from a person aged 18 to 75 in good health. The genes are TRBV20-1 and TRBJ1-2, with D possibly TRBD1 on 5 matching bases. The sequencing sample was made of blood. CDR3 protein: CSAATVTGYTF. The CDR3 DNA is TGCAGTGCCGCGACAGTGACCGGGTACACCTTC.